Below are 5 T cell receptor beta chains sequenced from a single sample in a study of control samples from healthy donors and cancer patients. Sequencing was performed with immunoSEQ multiplex PCR; in TCRdb, only in-frame clones are kept and a portion is missing. The sample has 200,000 to 250,000 clones; roughly 94% are singletons. The sample taken for sequencing was blood. The receptors come from a man between 45 and 60 years old in good health.

V usage is TRBV15 and J usage is TRBJ1-5; D is undetermined. Germline-derived CDR1 and CDR2 are LNHNV and YYDKDF (reference sequence). The CDR3 extends over 12 amino acids. V dropped 0 bases and J dropped 5 bases, with 2 bases sitting between them. The CDR3 DNA reads TGTGCCACCAGCAGAGAGTATCAGCCCCAGCATTTT. This encodes CATSREYQPQHF.

The chain combines TRBV7-2 with TRBJ1-5; D is undetermined. Germline loops: CDR1 SGHTA, CDR2 FQGNSA. This CDR3 is 16 amino acids long. V was pared by 1 base and J by 2 bases, with 12 bases between. This CDR3 is CASSLVEGRGNQPQHF. In DNA, the CDR3 is TGTGCCAGCAGCTTAGTTGAGGGTAGGGGCAATCAGCCCCAGCATTTT.

Written as DNA, the CDR3 is TGTGCCAGCAGCCGAGCATACCAGAACGATGAGACCCAGTACTTC. Its protein product is CASSRAYQNDETQYF. The chain links TRBV3-1 (or the pseudogene TRBV3-2) to TRBJ2-5; the D is unclear. The V end lost 4 bases, the J end lost 5 bases, and 17 bases lay between the germline ends. The CDR3 has 15 residues. Germline values: CDR1 LGHDT, CDR2 YNNKEL (reference sequence).

The chain links TRBV18 to TRBJ1-2; 9 bases are shared with TRBD1. Losses at the gene ends were 3 bases for V and 6 bases for J; bases not matched to a gene: 8. Germline values: CDR1 KGHSH, CDR2 LQKENI. CDR3 length: 15 amino acids. CDR3 coding DNA: TGTGCCAGCTCACCCTCGGACAGGGGCAGCAATGGCTACACCTTC. This translates into CASSPSDRGSNGYTF.

This clone was picked up one time. The chain has TRBV6-6 and TRBJ1-1; TRBD1 is a possible D gene (6 bases). Germline V gene sequence: CDR1 MNHNY, CDR2 SVGAGI (reference sequence). Trimming shortened V by 0 bases and J by 0 bases, and 11 bases separated the two germline ends. This CDR3 region has 16 residues. The CDR3 DNA is TGTGCCAGCAGTTACTCCGCGGGGGCCCTGAACACTGAAGCTTTCTTT. This codes for CASSYSAGALNTEAFF.